The T cell receptor beta chain described here comes from a study of cytomegalovirus exposure and HLA in healthy donors. PCR used 60 Vbeta primers and 13 Jbeta primers. Libraries were prepared by immunoSEQ multiplex PCR; TCRdb keeps only in-frame clonotypes and omits some of them. This table has about 94,000 clones, about 62% appearing once. This clone was detected once. Its cognate antigen is unknown. V dropped 4 bases and J dropped 3; count of bases not matched to a gene: 3. This CDR3 contains 13 residues. In germline, CDR1 is GTSNPN, CDR2 SVGIG (reference sequence). Study results and caveats: When presence/absence was analysed, sequencing depth was taken to be roughly uniform across donors. For TCR beta chains, V- and J-gene trimming was later linked to a missense DCLRE1C variant. Indistinguishable V segments, including TRBV6-2 and TRBV6-3, were excluded.

The sequencing input was PBMCs. V usage is TRBV30 and J usage is TRBJ2-1; 7 bases are a match to TRBD1. This sequence was found in a man aged 30 to 39 in good health and CMV-seronegative. CDR3 residues: CAWIGTVYNEQFF. The CDR3 coding sequence is TGTGCCTGGATAGGGACAGTCTACAATGAGCAGTTCTTC.